This T cell receptor (beta chain) was documented in a study of T-cell memory formation after mild COVID-19. Study-wide results and caveats: Contracting CD4+ clones lay largely in CM and EM, with CD8+ ones residing in EMRA. Clones that got smaller from day 15 to 85 had even CD4/CD8, while clones growing later tipped toward CD4+.

This clonotype occurred a few times. The antigen remains undetermined. CDR1 and CDR2 (germline): DFQATT, SNEGSKA (reference sequence). This CDR3 spans 13 amino acids. Trimming shortened V by 5 bases and J by 4 bases, and 14 bases separated the two germline ends. In TCRdb, the 5' RACE reads were re-called with MiXCR into one record per CDR3 protein. The table has about 57,000 distinct CDR3 sequences, 9% to 15% seen once; the top ten hold approximately 26%. Sample: PBMCs or a T cell subset sorted from them (not recorded which). The J gene is TRBJ1-2, the V gene TRBV20-1; D gene uncertain. This TCR derives from a man aged 18-30 years who had mild COVID-19 (a few samples of this study predate the infection). Cell type and time point are not known. CDR3 sequence: CSAEVREGYGYTF. The CDR3 nucleotides read TGCAGTGCTGAAGTTCGGGAAGGCTATGGCTACACCTTC.